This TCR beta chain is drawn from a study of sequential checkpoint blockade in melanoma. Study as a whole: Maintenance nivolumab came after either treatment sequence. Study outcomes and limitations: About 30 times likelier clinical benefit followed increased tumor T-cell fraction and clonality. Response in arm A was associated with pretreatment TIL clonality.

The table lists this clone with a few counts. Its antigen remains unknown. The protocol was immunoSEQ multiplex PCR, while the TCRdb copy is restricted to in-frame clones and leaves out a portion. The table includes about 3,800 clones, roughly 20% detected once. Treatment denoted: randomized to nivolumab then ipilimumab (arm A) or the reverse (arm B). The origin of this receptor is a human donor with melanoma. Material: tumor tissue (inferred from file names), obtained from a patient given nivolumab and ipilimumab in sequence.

The CDR3 is CASSMREEQYF. The CDR3 DNA sequence: TGTGCCAGTAGTATGCGGGAGGAGCAGTACTTC. This chain connects TRBV19 to TRBJ2-7; 7 bases fit TRBD2. Germline V CDR1 and CDR2: LNHDA, SQIVND (reference sequence). The V gene end was trimmed by 3 bases and the J gene end by 7 bases; junction bases not matched to a gene: 0. The CDR3 contains 11 residues. The full variable domain, its missing parts supplied by reference TRBV19 and TRBJ2-7, is DGGITQSPKYLFRKEGQNVTLSCEQNLNHDAMYWYRQDPGQGLRLIYYSQIVNDFQKGDIAEGYSVSREKKESFPLTVTSAQKNPTAFYLCASSMREEQYFGPGTRLTVT.